By proportion, the clone carrying this T cell receptor (beta chain) is large. Its antigen is still unknown. This specimen comes from a study of CD8+ T cells in alopecia areata. The study's findings and limits: One nonresponder leaves baseline CD8+ expansion's link to response uncertain.

This CDR3 contains 14 residues. Germline V gene lookup returns CDR1 SQVTM and CDR2 ANQGSEA. V lost 3 bases and J 4 bases, leaving 13 bases between the germline ends. Reverse transcribed after extraction, RNA yielded cDNA as the sequencing template. Assay used: immunoSEQ multiplex PCR; TCRdb lists only in-frame clones, some missing. The sample lists thousands of clones; about two thirds were seen once. Treatment denoted: oral pan-JAK inhibitor, 5-10 mg twice daily. Peripheral blood and lesional scalp punch biopsies were taken from alopecia areata patients. This sequence was found in a human donor with alopecia areata. The chain has TRBV29-1 and TRBJ2-1, with no clear D. Sequencing was performed on skin, taken at week 4, from a patient treated with tofacitinib. The CDR3 nucleotides read TGCAGCGTTGATTTTAGTCGAGTATACAATGAGCAGTTCTTC. This encodes CSVDFSRVYNEQFF.